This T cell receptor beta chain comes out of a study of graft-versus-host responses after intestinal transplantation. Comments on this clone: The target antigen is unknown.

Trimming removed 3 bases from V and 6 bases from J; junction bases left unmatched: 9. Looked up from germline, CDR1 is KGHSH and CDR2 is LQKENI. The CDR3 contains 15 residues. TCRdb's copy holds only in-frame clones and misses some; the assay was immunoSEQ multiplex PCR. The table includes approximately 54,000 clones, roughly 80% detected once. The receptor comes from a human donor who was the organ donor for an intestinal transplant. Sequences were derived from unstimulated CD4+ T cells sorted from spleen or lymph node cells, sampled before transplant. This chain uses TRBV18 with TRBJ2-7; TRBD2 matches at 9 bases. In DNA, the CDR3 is TGTGCCAGCTCACCTACCCCGGGACTAGCTGGCGAGCAGTACTTC. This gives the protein CASSPTPGLAGEQYF.